The clone carrying this T cell receptor (beta chain) has only a few counts. Its antigen remains unknown. This sample was included in a study of T-cell memory formation after mild COVID-19. Study overall: Clustering of TCRs was largely donor specific.

One entry per CDR3 protein, called by TCRdb with MiXCR from the 5' RACE reads. The sample lists about half a million distinct CDR3 sequences, roughly 18% occurring once. The CDR3 is made up of 12 amino acids. V was trimmed by 5 bases and J by 7 bases, leaving 8 bases between them. Per the germline V gene, CDR1 is KGHDR and CDR2 is SFDVKD. Study-level results: Pre-infection memory held some responding clones, suggesting pre-existing cross-reactive T cells responded.

This chain uses TRBV24-1 with TRBJ2-1; D is possibly TRBD1 (6 bases). The receptor comes from an adult woman who had mild COVID-19 (a few samples of this study predate the infection). Cell type and time point are not known. Sequencing input: PBMCs or a T cell subset sorted from them (not recorded which). The chain's CDR3 is CATSGGGNEQFF. CDR3 coding DNA: TGTGCCACCAGTGGAGGGGGAAATGAGCAGTTCTTC.